This passage covers 30 T cell receptor beta chains from one sample sequenced in a study of cytomegalovirus exposure and HLA in healthy donors. The PCR employed 60 Vbeta primers together with 13 Jbeta primers. Here immunoSEQ multiplex PCR was the method, and the copy in TCRdb shows in-frame clones only, minus some. The table includes 58,000 or so clones, roughly 80% detected once. The material sequenced was PBMCs. The receptors originated from a woman between 40 and 55 years old in good health and CMV-seropositive.

This clone was counted only a few times. At one end, the junction sequence differs from germline, possibly due to a read error. The CDR3 nucleotides read TGCTCCAGCAGCCCCGACGCACCAGCGGGGGAAGAGCAGTTCTTC. The encoded protein is CSSSPDAPAGEEQFF. The chain links TRBV4-1 to TRBJ2-1, with 8 bases aligning to TRBD2. The CDR3 is 15 residues long. Per the germline V gene, CDR1 is MGHRA and CDR2 is YSYEKL.

The sample holds a few counts of this clone. Germline and junction disagree at one end, which may indicate a read error. The chain combines TRBV7-9 with TRBJ1-2; D is perhaps TRBD1 (6 bases). This CDR3 comprises 14 residues. In germline, CDR1 is SEHNR, CDR2 FQNEAQ (reference sequence). The chain's CDR3 is CSSSNLFRDNGYTF. As DNA, the CDR3 is TGTTCCAGCAGCAACCTCTTTAGGGACAACGGCTACACCTTC.

This chain uses TRBV7-2 with TRBJ2-7; TRBD2 matches 7 bases. The CDR3 sequence is 18 residues long. V was pared by 4 bases and J by 2 bases, with 17 bases of the junction left unmatched. Germline V gives CDR1 SGHTA, CDR2 FQGNSA. In DNA, the CDR3 is TGTGCCAGCAGCTGGGGGGTAGTGGGGGGGTCCGAGACCTACGAGCAGTACTTC. This gives the protein CASSWGVVGGSETYEQYF.

The chain combines TRBV5-6 with TRBJ2-7; D is ambiguous. The CDR3 sequence is 13 residues long. Trimming stripped 1 base from V and 7 bases from J, with 12 bases between. The germline V gene encodes CDR1 SGHDT and CDR2 YYEEEE. The CDR3 protein is CASSLPAVPEQYF. The CDR3 DNA sequence: TGTGCCAGCAGCTTGCCGGCGGTCCCAGAGCAGTACTTC.

The chain couples TRBV4-3 to TRBJ1-2; 10 bases align to TRBD1. V dropped 0 bases and J dropped 4; count of bases not matched to a gene: 5. The CDR3 contains 16 residues. Germline lookup yields CDR1 LGHNA and CDR2 YSLEER. CDR3 sequence reads: CASSQDVRDRGYGYTF. For the CDR3, the DNA is TGCGCCAGCAGCCAAGATGTAAGGGACAGGGGCTATGGCTACACCTTC.

The chain couples TRBV11-2 to TRBJ1-1; tentative D call: TRBD1 (5 bases). This CDR3 spans 13 amino acids. In germline, CDR1 is SGHAT, CDR2 FQNNGV. Trimming shortened V by 5 bases and J by 4 bases, and 11 bases separated the two germline ends. The CDR3 DNA is TGTGCCAGCAGCATCTCGGGGGGCACTGAAGCTTTCTTT. This translates into CASSISGGTEAFF.

J is TRBJ1-1 and V is TRBV27; D may be TRBD1 (5 bases). Germline V gene lookup returns CDR1 MNHEY and CDR2 SMNVEV (reference sequence). Trimming took off 1 base at V and 4 bases at J, with 10 bases between the two ends. The CDR3 is made up of 14 amino acids. CDR3 residues: CASSLLGQGTEAFF. CDR3 in DNA: TGTGCCAGCAGTTTATTGGGGCAGGGCACTGAAGCTTTCTTT.

The rearrangement joins TRBV7-2 to TRBJ1-5; TRBD1 matches 8 bases. With 4 bases clipped from V and 7 bases from J, the junction kept 6 bases outside the gene matches. Germline V gene lookup returns CDR1 SGHTA and CDR2 FQGNSA. This CDR3 comprises 14 residues. The CDR3 loop is CASSSGRGPQPQHF. Written as DNA, the CDR3 is TGTGCCAGCAGCTCGGGCAGGGGGCCCCAGCCCCAGCATTTT.

The chain uses TRBV25-1 and TRBJ1-1; unclear D gene. This CDR3 comprises 11 residues. Per the germline V gene, CDR1 is MGHDK and CDR2 is SYGVNS. Trimming cost V 8 bases and J 8 bases, with 12 bases left between them. The CDR3 sequence is CASGGFSEAFF. The CDR3 region has the DNA TGTGCCAGCGGAGGGTTTTCCGAAGCTTTCTTT. The full variable domain, completed using reference TRBV25-1 and TRBJ1-1, is EADIYQTPRYLVIGTGKKITLECSQTMGHDKMYWYQQDPGMELHLIHYSYGVNSTEKGDLSSESTVSRIRTEHFPLTLESARPSHTSQYLCASGGFSEAFFGQGTRLTVV.

This clone appeared a few times. The chain employs TRBV6-5 and TRBJ1-2; D uncertain. Germline CDR1 is MNHEY and CDR2 is SVGAGI. The germline V and J ends were trimmed by 2 bases and 8 bases, with 12 bases remaining between them. This CDR3 is 13 amino acids long. In DNA form, the CDR3 reads TGTGCCAGCAGTTACGGCCGTTTCCTCGGCTACACCTTC. It codes for CASSYGRFLGYTF.

The chain joins TRBV7-2 to TRBJ1-2; TRBD1 matches 9 bases. V lost 3 bases to trimming and J lost 9 bases; unmatched junction nucleotides: 14. The CDR3 contains 16 residues. Germline V gives CDR1 SGHTA, CDR2 FQGNSA. The CDR3 reads CASSLGRGQGSRSYTF. The CDR3 DNA follows: TGTGCCAGCAGCTTGGGGCGAGGACAGGGGTCTAGGAGCTACACCTTC.

The CDR3 reads CASSAWTSGASTDTQYF. The DNA of the CDR3 is TGTGCCAGCAGCGCCTGGACTAGCGGGGCCAGCACAGATACGCAGTATTTT. The V call is TRBV9, the J call TRBJ2-3; 12 positions agree with TRBD2. This CDR3 has 17 residues. CDR1 and CDR2 (germline): SGDLS, YYNGEE. The V segment lost 3 bases and the J segment 0 bases; nucleotides outside the gene matches: 5.

Here the CDR3 DNA reads TGTGCCAGCAGCCCGGGACTAGCCTCCGGGGAGCTGTTTTTT. It translates to CASSPGLASGELFF. The chain carries TRBV11-3 and TRBJ2-2; 9 positions match TRBD2. V trimming: 5 bases; J trimming: 6 bases; junction bases outside the gene matches: 4. This CDR3 comprises 14 residues. Germline V gene sequence: CDR1 SGHNT, CDR2 YENEEA.

The chain carries TRBV6-6 and TRBJ2-1, with a tentative D call TRBD1 (5 bases). The V gene's germline CDR1 is MNHNY and CDR2 SVGAGI (reference sequence). There are 13 residues in the CDR3. V shed 6 bases and J shed 7 bases, with 13 bases lying between them. CDR3: CASSQRGENEQFF. Written as DNA, the CDR3 is TGTGCCAGCAGCCAAAGGGGTGAAAATGAGCAGTTCTTC.

V gene TRBV25-1 combines with J gene TRBJ1-5, with D hard to call. V lost 3 bases and J 0 bases, leaving 6 bases between the germline ends. The germline V gene encodes CDR1 MGHDK and CDR2 SYGVNS. The CDR3 contains 14 residues. The CDR3 is CASSERASNQPQHF. The CDR3 bases are TGTGCCAGCAGTGAGCGGGCTAGCAATCAGCCCCAGCATTTT.

The rearrangement uses TRBV5-4 and TRBJ1-2; D perhaps matches TRBD1 (5 bases). The germline gives CDR1 SGHNT, CDR2 YYREEE (reference sequence). V dropped 4 bases and J dropped 2 bases, with 15 bases sitting between them. This CDR3 spans 15 amino acids. CDR3 bases: TGTGCCAGCAGCCGGGGGGAGGGGTTCAACTATGGCTACACCTTC. This translates into CASSRGEGFNYGYTF.

This clone was detected once. The V and J genes are TRBV15 and TRBJ1-6; the D gene is possibly TRBD1 (6 bases). The CDR3 has 14 residues. V dropped 5 bases and J dropped 10 bases, with 15 bases sitting between them. Germline loops: CDR1 LNHNV, CDR2 YYDKDF (reference sequence). The CDR3 spells CATSPDRRESPLHF. The CDR3, as DNA: TGTGCCACCAGCCCGGACAGAAGGGAATCACCCCTCCACTTT.

V and J are TRBV27 and TRBJ2-2; TRBD2 aligns across 8 bases. The CDR3 sequence is 15 residues long. V was clipped by 6 bases and J by 4 bases; unmatched bases: 7. Looked up from germline, CDR1 is MNHEY and CDR2 is SMNVEV (reference sequence). This CDR3 is CASRRSGGPTGELFF. Here the CDR3 DNA reads TGTGCCAGCAGGCGCAGCGGGGGTCCCACCGGGGAGCTGTTTTTT.

This chain joins TRBV6-6 and TRBJ2-3; 9 bases match TRBD2. Trimming took 7 bases from V and 6 from J; bases not matched to a gene: 5. The length of the CDR3 is 13 residues. Germline loops: CDR1 MNHNY, CDR2 SVGAGI (reference sequence). For the CDR3, the DNA is TGTGCCAGCATGCGGGGGGGCGGGGATACGCAGTATTTT. This gives the protein CASMRGGGDTQYF.

This clone was picked up a small number of times. This chain joins TRBV10-3 and TRBJ2-1, with a possible D match to TRBD2 (5 bases). V dropped 3 bases and J dropped 7 bases, with 13 bases sitting between them. There are 14 residues in the CDR3. Germline V gene lookup returns CDR1 ENHRY and CDR2 SYGVKD. The CDR3 loop is CAISDSGGRNEQFF. DNA for the CDR3: TGTGCCATCAGTGATTCCGGCGGGCGGAATGAGCAGTTCTTC.

The V gene is TRBV27, the J gene TRBJ2-1; D remains unclear. Looked up from germline, CDR1 is MNHEY and CDR2 is SMNVEV (reference sequence). The CDR3 contains 14 residues. Trimming shortened V by 5 bases and J by 0 bases, and 8 bases separated the two germline ends. CDR3 in amino acids: CASSRMSSYNEQFF. Here the CDR3 DNA reads TGTGCCAGCAGTCGCATGAGCTCCTACAATGAGCAGTTCTTC.

The CDR3: CASSQDGSLVGETQYF. Here the CDR3 DNA reads TGCGCCAGCAGCCAAGATGGATCCCTGGTGGGCGAGACCCAGTACTTC. This chain connects TRBV4-3 to TRBJ2-5; D not resolved. Trimming left V 0 bases short and J 5 bases short, with 16 bases between. This CDR3 spans 16 amino acids. Germline loops: CDR1 LGHNA, CDR2 YSLEER.

The chain links TRBV5-6 to TRBJ1-5; no firm D call. The CDR3 runs 15 residues. V was trimmed by 0 bases and J by 2 bases, leaving 9 bases between them. CDR1 and CDR2 from the germline V gene are SGHDT and YYEEEE. The CDR3 nucleotides are TGTGCCAGCAGCTTGGTCGGGGAGGGCAATCAGCCCCAGCATTTT. Translated, it gives CASSLVGEGNQPQHF.

This clone appeared a few times. One end of the junction varies from germline; a read error may be responsible. Different DNA sequences within this sample yield the same CDR3. This chain links TRBV7-9 with TRBJ1-2; D is ambiguous. The germline V gene has CDR1 SEHNR and CDR2 FQNEAQ (reference sequence). This CDR3 contains 15 residues. CDR3 in amino acids: CSSSFGRLGIYGYTF. In DNA, the CDR3 is TGTTCCAGCAGCTTTGGCAGGCTCGGAATCTATGGCTACACCTTC.

This chain uses TRBV5-1 with TRBJ2-2; a possible D gene is TRBD2 (5 bases). This CDR3 is built from 16 residues. Germline V CDR1 and CDR2: SGHRS, YFSETQ. Trimming removed 2 bases at V and 4 bases at J, with 15 bases between. The CDR3 region is CASSLRGTGVTGELFF. In DNA, the CDR3 is TGCGCCAGCAGCTTACGGGGTACTGGGGTCACCGGGGAGCTGTTTTTT.

The chain has TRBV19 and TRBJ1-1, with 7 bases that match TRBD1. The CDR3 length is 14 residues. V lost 7 bases and J lost 7; bases outside the gene matches: 12. Looked up from germline, CDR1 is LNHDA and CDR2 is SQIVND (reference sequence). The CDR3 sequence is CASTVGRGSIEAFF. The CDR3 bases are TGTGCCAGTACCGTGGGCAGGGGGAGTATTGAAGCTTTCTTT.

This clone has only a few counts. The rearrangement links TRBV5-1 to TRBJ2-1, with 8 bases identical to TRBD1. Trimming cost V 4 bases and J 7 bases; bases outside gene matches: 10. There are 15 residues in the CDR3. Germline V gene data show CDR1 as SGHRS and CDR2 as YFSETQ. In nucleotides, the CDR3 is TGCGCCAGCAGCATTTACAGGGGGAATTCGAATGAGCAGTTCTTC. This codes for CASSIYRGNSNEQFF. The full variable domain, rest sourced from reference TRBV5-1 and TRBJ2-1, is KAGVTQTPRYLIKTRGQQVTLSCSPISGHRSVSWYQQTPGQGLQFLFEYFSETQRNKGNFPGRFSGRQFSNSRSEMNVSTLELGDSALYLCASSIYRGNSNEQFFGPGTRLTVL.

This clone has a handful of counts. The chain joins TRBV19 to TRBJ2-7; D may be TRBD1 (7 bases). From germline, CDR1 is LNHDA and CDR2 SQIVND (reference sequence). The CDR3 sequence is 14 residues long. The V gene lost 3 bases and the J gene lost 3 bases, with 12 bases spanning the gap. CDR3 in amino acids: CASSMEGAVYEQYF. The CDR3 nucleotides read TGTGCCAGTAGTATGGAGGGGGCGGTCTACGAGCAGTACTTC. Filled out from reference TRBV19 and TRBJ2-7, the complete variable domain reads DGGITQSPKYLFRKEGQNVTLSCEQNLNHDAMYWYRQDPGQGLRLIYYSQIVNDFQKGDIAEGYSVSREKKESFPLTVTSAQKNPTAFYLCASSMEGAVYEQYFGPGTRLTVT.

This clone was observed a few times. The rearrangement uses TRBV6-5 and TRBJ2-1; 11 bases line up with TRBD2. The CDR3 loop spans 16 amino acids. V was clipped by 0 bases and J by 7 bases; unmatched bases: 5. Germline V gene lookup returns CDR1 MNHEY and CDR2 SVGAGI. The DNA of the CDR3 is TGTGCCAGCAGTTACTCGGAACTAGCGGGGGTTAATGAGCAGTTCTTC. The encoded protein is CASSYSELAGVNEQFF.

Details on this clone: This same CDR3 is encoded by further DNA sequences in the sample. The chain employs TRBV6-5 and TRBJ2-3; TRBD2 agrees at 9 bases. Germline loops: CDR1 MNHEY, CDR2 SVGAGI. J gave up 0 bases and V 4 bases, and 2 bases lay outside the gene matches. The CDR3 is made up of 15 amino acids. The CDR3 DNA is TGTGCCAGCAGTTTAGCGGGGGCCAGCACAGATACGCAGTATTTT. This codes for CASSLAGASTDTQYF.